This T cell receptor (beta chain) was captured by sequencing in a study of blood T cell repertoires in COVID-19. About the research overall: The United States, Italy and Spain supplied acute and convalescent COVID-19 samples. PBMCs, B-cell-depleted T cells, or T cells provided the cDNA or gDNA that made up the material.

This clone was detected a few times. V lost 6 bases and J 6 bases, leaving 17 bases between the germline ends. This CDR3 is 14 amino acids long. CDR1 and CDR2 (germline): MNHEY, SVGAGI. Per the authors' pipeline: Quantification of nucleated cells was approximated via reference gene primer amplification. Clones were read by immunoSEQ multiplex PCR, and TCRdb kept only the in-frame ones, dropping some. V and J calls and clone size are copied from that table; D and trimming were computed from the DNA. The table lists approximately 56,000 clones, less than 90% of them singletons. The V call is TRBV6-5, the J call TRBJ1-1; D possibly corresponds to TRBD1 (5 bases). The source of this sequence is a woman of 80 years or more with acute or convalescent COVID-19. The sequenced material came from peripheral blood. CDR3 DNA: TGTGCCAGCAGACCGACAGCCCCCGTTGCTGAAGCTTTCTTT. This encodes CASRPTAPVAEAFF.